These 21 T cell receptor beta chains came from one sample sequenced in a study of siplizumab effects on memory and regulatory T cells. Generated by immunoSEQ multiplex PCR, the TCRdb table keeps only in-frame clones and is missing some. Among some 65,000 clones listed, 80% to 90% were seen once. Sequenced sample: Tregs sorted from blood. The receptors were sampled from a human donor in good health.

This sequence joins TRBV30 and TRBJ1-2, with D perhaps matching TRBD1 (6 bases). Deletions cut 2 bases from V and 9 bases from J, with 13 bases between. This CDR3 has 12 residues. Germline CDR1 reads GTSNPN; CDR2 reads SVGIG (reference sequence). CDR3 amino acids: CAWSLGGRSYTF. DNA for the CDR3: TGTGCCTGGAGTTTAGGGGGAAGGAGCTACACCTTC.

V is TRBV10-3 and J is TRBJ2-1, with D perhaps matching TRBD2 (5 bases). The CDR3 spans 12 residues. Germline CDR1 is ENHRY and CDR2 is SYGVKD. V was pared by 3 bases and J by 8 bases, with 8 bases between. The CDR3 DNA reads TGTGCCATCAGTGAAGGGAGCCATGAGCAGTTCTTC. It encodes CAISEGSHEQFF.

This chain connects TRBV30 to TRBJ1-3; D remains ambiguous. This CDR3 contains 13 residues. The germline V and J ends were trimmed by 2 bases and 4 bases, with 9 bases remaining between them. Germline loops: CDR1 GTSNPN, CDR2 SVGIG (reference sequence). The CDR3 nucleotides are TGTGCCTGGAGTCGGAAGTCCGGAAACACCATATATTTT. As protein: CAWSRKSGNTIYF.

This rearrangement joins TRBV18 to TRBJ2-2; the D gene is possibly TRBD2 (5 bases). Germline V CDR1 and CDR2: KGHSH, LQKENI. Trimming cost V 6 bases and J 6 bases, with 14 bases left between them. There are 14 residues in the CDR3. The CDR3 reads CASSSGELPGELFF. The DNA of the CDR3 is TGTGCCAGCTCCAGCGGAGAACTCCCCGGGGAGCTGTTTTTT.

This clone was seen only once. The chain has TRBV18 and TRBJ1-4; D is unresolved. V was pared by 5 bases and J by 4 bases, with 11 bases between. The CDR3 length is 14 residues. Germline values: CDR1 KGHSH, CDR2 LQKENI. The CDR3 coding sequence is TGTGCCAGCTCAGCCCGAACCGGTAATGAAAAACTGTTTTTT. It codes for CASSARTGNEKLFF.

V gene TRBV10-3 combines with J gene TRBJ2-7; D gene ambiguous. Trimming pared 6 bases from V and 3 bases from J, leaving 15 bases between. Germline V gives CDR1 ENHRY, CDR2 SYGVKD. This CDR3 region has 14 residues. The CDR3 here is CAIRSTGRDYEQYF. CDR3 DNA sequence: TGTGCCATCAGATCAACTGGGCGAGACTACGAGCAGTACTTC.

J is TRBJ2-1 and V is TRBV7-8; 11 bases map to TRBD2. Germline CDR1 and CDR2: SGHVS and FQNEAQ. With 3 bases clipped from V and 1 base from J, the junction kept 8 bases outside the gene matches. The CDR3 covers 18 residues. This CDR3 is CASSFTIAGGRSYNEQFF. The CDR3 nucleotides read TGTGCCAGCAGCTTCACGATAGCGGGAGGGAGATCCTACAATGAGCAGTTCTTC.

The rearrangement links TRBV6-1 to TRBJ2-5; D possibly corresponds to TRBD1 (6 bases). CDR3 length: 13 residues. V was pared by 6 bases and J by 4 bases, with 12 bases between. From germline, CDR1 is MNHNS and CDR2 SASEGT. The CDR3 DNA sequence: TGTGCCAGCAGGAAACAGGGCTCAGAGACCCAGTACTTC. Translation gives CASRKQGSETQYF.

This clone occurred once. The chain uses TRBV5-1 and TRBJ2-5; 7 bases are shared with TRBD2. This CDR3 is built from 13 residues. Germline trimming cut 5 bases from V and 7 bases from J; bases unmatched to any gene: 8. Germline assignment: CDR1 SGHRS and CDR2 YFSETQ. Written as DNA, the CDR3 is TGCGCCAGCAGTGGCGGGAGTGGCGGGACCCAGTACTTC. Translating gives CASSGGSGGTQYF.

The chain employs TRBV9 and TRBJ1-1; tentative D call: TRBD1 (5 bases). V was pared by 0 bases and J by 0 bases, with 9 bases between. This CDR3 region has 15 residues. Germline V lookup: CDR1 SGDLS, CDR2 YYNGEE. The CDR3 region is CASSVAGGMNTEAFF. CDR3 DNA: TGTGCCAGCAGCGTAGCGGGGGGAATGAACACTGAAGCTTTCTTT.

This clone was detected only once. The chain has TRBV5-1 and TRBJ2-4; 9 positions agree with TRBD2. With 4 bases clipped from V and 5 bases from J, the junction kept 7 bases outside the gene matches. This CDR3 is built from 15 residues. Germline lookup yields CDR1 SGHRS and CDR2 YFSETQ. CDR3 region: CASSTGLARQNIQYF. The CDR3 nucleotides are TGCGCCAGCAGCACAGGACTAGCGCGACAAAACATTCAGTACTTC.

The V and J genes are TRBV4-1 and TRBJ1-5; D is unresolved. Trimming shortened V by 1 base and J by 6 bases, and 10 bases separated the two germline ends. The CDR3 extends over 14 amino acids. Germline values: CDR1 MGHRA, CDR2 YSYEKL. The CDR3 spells CASSQVGGPQPQHF. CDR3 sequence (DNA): TGCGCCAGCAGCCAAGTCGGAGGGCCTCAGCCCCAGCATTTT.

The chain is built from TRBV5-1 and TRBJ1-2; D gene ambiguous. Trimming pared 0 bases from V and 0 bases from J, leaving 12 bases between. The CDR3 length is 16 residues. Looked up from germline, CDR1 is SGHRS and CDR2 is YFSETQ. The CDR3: CASSLVAAQPNYGYTF. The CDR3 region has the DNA TGCGCCAGCAGCTTGGTAGCTGCCCAACCTAACTATGGCTACACCTTC.

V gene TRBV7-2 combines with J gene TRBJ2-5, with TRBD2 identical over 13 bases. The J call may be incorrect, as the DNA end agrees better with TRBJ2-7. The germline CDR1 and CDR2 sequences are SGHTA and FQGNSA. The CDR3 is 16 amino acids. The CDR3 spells CASSPTSGRGLYEQYF. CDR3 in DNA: TGTGCCAGCAGCCCAACTAGCGGGAGGGGTCTCTACGAGCAGTACTTC.

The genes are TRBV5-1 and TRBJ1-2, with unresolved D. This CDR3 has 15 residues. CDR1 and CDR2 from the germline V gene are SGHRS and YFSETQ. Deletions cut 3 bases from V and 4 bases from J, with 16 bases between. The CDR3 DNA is TGCGCCAGCAGCTACAACAACCCGGTGATCTATGGCTACACCTTC. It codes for CASSYNNPVIYGYTF.

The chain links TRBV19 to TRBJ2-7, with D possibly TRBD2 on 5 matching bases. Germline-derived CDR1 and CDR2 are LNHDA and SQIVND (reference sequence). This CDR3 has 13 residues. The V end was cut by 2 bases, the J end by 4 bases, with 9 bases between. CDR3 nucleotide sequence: TGTGCCAGTAGTATAACGGGCGGGTACGAGCAGTACTTC. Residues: CASSITGGYEQYF. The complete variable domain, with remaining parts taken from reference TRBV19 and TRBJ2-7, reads DGGITQSPKYLFRKEGQNVTLSCEQNLNHDAMYWYRQDPGQGLRLIYYSQIVNDFQKGDIAEGYSVSREKKESFPLTVTSAQKNPTAFYLCASSITGGYEQYFGPGTRLTVT.

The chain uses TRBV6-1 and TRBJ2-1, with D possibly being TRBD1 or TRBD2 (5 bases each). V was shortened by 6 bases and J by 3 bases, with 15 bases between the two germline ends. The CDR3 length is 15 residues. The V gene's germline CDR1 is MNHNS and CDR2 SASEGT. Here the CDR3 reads CASRTSGTLYNEQFF. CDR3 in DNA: TGTGCCAGCAGAACGTCCGGGACCCTCTACAATGAGCAGTTCTTC.

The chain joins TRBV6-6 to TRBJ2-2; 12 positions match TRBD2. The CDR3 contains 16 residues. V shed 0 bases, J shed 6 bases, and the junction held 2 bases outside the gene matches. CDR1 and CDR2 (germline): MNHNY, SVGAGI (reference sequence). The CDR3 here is CASSYSRLAGAGELFF. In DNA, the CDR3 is TGTGCCAGCAGTTACTCGAGACTAGCGGGAGCCGGGGAGCTGTTTTTT.

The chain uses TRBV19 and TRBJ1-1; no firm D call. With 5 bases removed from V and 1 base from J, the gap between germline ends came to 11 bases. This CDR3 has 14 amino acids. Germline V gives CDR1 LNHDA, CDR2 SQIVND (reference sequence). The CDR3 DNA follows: TGTGCCAGTAGTCCCCAAGGGAAGAACACTGAAGCTTTCTTT. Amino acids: CASSPQGKNTEAFF. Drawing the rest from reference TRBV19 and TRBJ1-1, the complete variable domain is DGGITQSPKYLFRKEGQNVTLSCEQNLNHDAMYWYRQDPGQGLRLIYYSQIVNDFQKGDIAEGYSVSREKKESFPLTVTSAQKNPTAFYLCASSPQGKNTEAFFGQGTRLTVV.

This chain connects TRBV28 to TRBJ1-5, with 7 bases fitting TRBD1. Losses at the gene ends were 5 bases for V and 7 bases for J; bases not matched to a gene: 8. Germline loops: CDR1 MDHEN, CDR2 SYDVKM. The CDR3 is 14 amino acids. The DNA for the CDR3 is TGTGCCAGCAGTAACCACGGGACAGCCCAGCCCCAGCATTTT. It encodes CASSNHGTAQPQHF. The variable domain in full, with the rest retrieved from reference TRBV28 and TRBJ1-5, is DVKVTQSSRYLVKRTGEKVFLECVQDMDHENMFWYRQDPGLGLRLIYFSYDVKMKEKGDIPEGYSVSREKKERFSLILESASTNQTSMYLCASSNHGTAQPQHFGDGTRLSIL.

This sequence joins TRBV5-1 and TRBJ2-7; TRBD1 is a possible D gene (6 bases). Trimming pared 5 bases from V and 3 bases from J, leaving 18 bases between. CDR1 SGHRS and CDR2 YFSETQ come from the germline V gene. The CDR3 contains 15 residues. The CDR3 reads CASSPRQVFVYEQYF. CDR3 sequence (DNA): TGCGCCAGCAGTCCAAGACAGGTCTTCGTCTACGAGCAGTACTTC.